This T cell receptor beta chain came from a study of blood T cell repertoires in COVID-19. The overall study: Both acute and convalescent COVID-19 samples were obtained from the United States, Italy and Spain.

Original processing notes: Researchers report that nucleated cell counts were estimated from reference gene primer amplification. TCRdb keeps only in-frame clones here, not all; method: immunoSEQ multiplex PCR. V and J calls and clone size are as listed in that table; D and trimming were resolved from the DNA. The top ten hold around a fifth of the sample, which has under 50,000 clones, 90% seen once. The length of the CDR3 is 17 residues. Looked up from germline, CDR1 is KGHSH and CDR2 is LQKENI. J lost 4 bases, V lost 5 bases, and 5 bases had no gene match. The V gene is TRBV18, the J gene TRBJ2-1, with 16 nucleotides matching TRBD2. Sequenced material: peripheral blood. This sequence was found in a man between 65 and 80 years old with active COVID-19. Here the CDR3 DNA reads TGTGCCAGCTCAAGCGGGACTAGCGGGAGGGCTTACAATGAGCAGTTCTTC. It is translated as CASSSGTSGRAYNEQFF.